This T cell receptor (beta chain) was observed in a study of CXCR3-negative and CXCR3-positive naive CD8 T cells. Study-wide results and caveats: CXCR3-expressing naive cells carried TRB CDR3s more hydrophobic than those of CXCR3-negative naive cells.

5' RACE with UMI labels generated the TRB cDNA libraries. TCRdb reworked the 5' RACE reads into one entry per CDR3 protein, no DNA. Its table lists over 4,500 distinct CDR3 sequences. Germline V gives CDR1 MGHRA, CDR2 YSYEKL. This CDR3 region has 15 residues. This clonotype is identified as medium-sized from frequency. The antigen remains unidentified. The chain employs TRBV4-1 and TRBJ1-5; TCRdb's D gene call, TRBD1, goes unchecked for lack of DNA. Sequenced input: naive CXCR3+ CD8+ T cells from blood. As for subset: CD45RO-CCR7+CD27+CD95- naive CD8+ T cells expressing CXCR3 (TNR3+). The TCR was taken from a human donor in good health. Some clones in this sample may be carry-over from other donors' samples. CDR3: CASSQARGHNQPQHF.